A selection of T cell receptor beta chains follows, all from one sample in a study of chemoradiotherapy in HPV16-positive cancers. TCRdb keeps only in-frame clones here, not all; method: immunoSEQ multiplex PCR. Altogether tens of thousands of clones are present, roughly nine tenths being singletons, with the ten largest covering more than 3%. The source material was blood, sampled from a patient who underwent chemoradiotherapy. All receptors come from a human donor with HPV-associated anogenital cancer. Each CDR3 is given with its conserved first and last residue. The D gene is left open where the match is weak. Not every row has a clone size; where given, it reads once, few, many or a size class.

TGCGCCAGCAGCCAAGGGGGAGGCAGCTACGAGCAGTACTTC,CASSQGGGSYEQYF,-,TRBJ2-7,-,TRBV4-3
TGTGCCAGCAACGAAGGGGCAGAGGGCTATGGCTACACCTTC,CASNEGAEGYGYTF,-,TRBJ1-2,-,TRBV6-1
TGTGCCAGCAGCCTGGGGGAGGGTCACAACGAGCAGTACTTC,CASSLGEGHNEQYF,-,TRBJ2-7,TRBD2,TRBV11-3
TGTGCCAGCAGCCCCCCTCGGGACATCTCCCCCTACGAGCAGTACTTC,CASSPPRDISPYEQYF,-,TRBJ2-7,-,TRBV7-9
TGTGCCAGTACCCCCTCGCAGGGGATTAACACCGGGGAGCTGTTTTTT,CASTPSQGINTGELFF,-,TRBJ2-2,-,TRBV19
TGTGCCATCCAGGGGACTAGCGGAAACACCGGGGAGCTGTTTTTT,CAIQGTSGNTGELFF,-,TRBJ2-2,TRBD2,TRBV10-3
TGCGCCAGCAGCCAAGTAACAGGACTAGCGCCAATGGGGGAGCAGTTCTTC,CASSQVTGLAPMGEQFF,-,TRBJ2-1,TRBD2,TRBV4-1
TGTGCCAGCAGCTCCGCGGCCTACGAGCAGTACTTC,CASSSAAYEQYF,-,TRBJ2-7,-,TRBV7-2
TGTGCCTGGAGTGTAGACAGTTCAGCCAACGAGCAGTACTTC,CAWSVDSSANEQYF,-,TRBJ2-7,-,TRBV30
TGCGCCAGCAGCTTGGAAGCCCTGACAGATACGCAGTATTTT,CASSLEALTDTQYF,-,TRBJ2-3,-,TRBV5-1
TGTGCCAGCCCCCGGGGACTAGCGAACACCGGGGAGCTGTTTTTT,CASPRGLANTGELFF,-,TRBJ2-2,TRBD2,TRBV9
TGTGCCAGCAGTTATCAGGGGGGACTCTCAGAGACCCAGTACTTC,CASSYQGGLSETQYF,once,TRBJ2-5,-,TRBV7-2
TGTGCCAGCAGCGTATTGACGGAGTACAATGAGCAGTTCTTC,CASSVLTEYNEQFF,-,TRBJ2-1,-,TRBV9
TGTGCCAGCAGCGGCGGGTCCCGTCAGGAAAAACTGTTTTTT,CASSGGSRQEKLFF,-,TRBJ1-4,-,TRBV7-2
TGTGCCAGCAGCGTAGGCAGGGTGGGGAGACAGGGGGCCAAAGAGACCCAGTACTTC,CASSVGRVGRQGAKETQYF,-,TRBJ2-5,TRBD1,TRBV9